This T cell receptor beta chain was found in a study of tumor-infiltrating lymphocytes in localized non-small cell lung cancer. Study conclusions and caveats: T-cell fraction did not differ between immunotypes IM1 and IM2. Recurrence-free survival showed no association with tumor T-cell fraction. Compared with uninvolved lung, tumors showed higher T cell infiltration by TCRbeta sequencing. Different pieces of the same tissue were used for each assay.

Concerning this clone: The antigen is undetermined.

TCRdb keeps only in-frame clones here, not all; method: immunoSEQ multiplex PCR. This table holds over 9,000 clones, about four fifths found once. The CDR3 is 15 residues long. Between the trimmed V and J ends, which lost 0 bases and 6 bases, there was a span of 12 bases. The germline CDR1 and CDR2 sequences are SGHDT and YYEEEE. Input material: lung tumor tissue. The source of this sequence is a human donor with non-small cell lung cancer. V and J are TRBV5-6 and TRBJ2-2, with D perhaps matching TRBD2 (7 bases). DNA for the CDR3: TGTGCCAGCAGCTTGGTAGGGGGGGAGTCCGGGGAGCTGTTTTTT. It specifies CASSLVGGESGELFF.